Shown below are 15 T cell receptor beta chains from a single sample sequenced in a study of T-cell reconstitution after alpha-beta-depleted transplantation in children. TCRbeta library preparation incorporated unique molecular identifiers. TCRdb processed the PCR reads anew with MiXCR; each CDR3 protein has one entry. Here the sample spans some 240,000 distinct CDR3 sequences, 9.7% being singletons. The specimen comprised PBMCs from the stem cell graft donor, sampled from the stem cell graft. These receptors all come from a human donor who donated a stem cell graft to a child with SCID.

This clonotype occurred many times. The gene calls are TRBV20-1 and TRBJ1-1; D is perhaps TRBD1 (6 bases). Germline V gives CDR1 DFQATT, CDR2 SNEGSKA (reference sequence). This CDR3 has 12 residues. The ends were cut back, 5 bases at V and 4 bases at J, with 11 bases in the middle. The CDR3 DNA reads TGCAGTGCTTCCGGGGGGCCCACTGAAGCTTTCTTT. Protein: CSASGGPTEAFF.

V and J are TRBV28 and TRBJ2-1; 7 bases map to TRBD2. V was pared by 6 bases and J by 6 bases, with 5 bases of the junction left unmatched. This CDR3 region has 13 residues. Germline lookup yields CDR1 MDHEN and CDR2 SYDVKM. The CDR3 loop reads CASRPPGGNEQFF. CDR3 nucleotides: TGTGCCAGCAGGCCCCCGGGGGGCAATGAGCAGTTCTTC.

This clonotype was recorded many times. The chain carries TRBV6-1 and TRBJ1-2, with 7 positions matching TRBD1. This CDR3 comprises 13 residues. Germline lookup yields CDR1 MNHNS and CDR2 SASEGT. V shed 5 bases and J 8 bases; nucleotides not matched to a gene: 8. The CDR3 bases are TGTGCCAGCAGTCCACCGGGACAGCGGGGCTACACCTTC. It codes for CASSPPGQRGYTF.

This clonotype was detected many times. The chain combines TRBV7-9 with TRBJ1-1, with TRBD1 as a possible D gene (5 bases). CDR3 length: 14 amino acids. Per germline, CDR1 SEHNR and CDR2 FQNEAQ (reference sequence). The V end was cut by 0 bases, the J end by 1 base, with 6 bases between. CDR3 in amino acids: CASSLAGRNTEAFF. CDR3 in DNA: TGTGCCAGCAGCTTAGCGGGGCGGAACACTGAAGCTTTCTTT. Full variable domain (remainder filled in from reference TRBV7-9 and TRBJ1-1): DTGVSQNPRHKITKRGQNVTFRCDPISEHNRLYWYRQTLGQGPEFLTYFQNEAQLEKSRLLSDRFSAERPKGSFSTLEIQRTEQGDSAMYLCASSLAGRNTEAFFGQGTRLTVV.

This clonotype was recorded many times. This sequence joins TRBV20-1 and TRBJ1-3; 8 bases are shared with TRBD1. Germline CDR1 DFQATT, CDR2 SNEGSKA (reference sequence). The V gene end was trimmed by 6 bases and the J gene end by 2 bases; junction bases not matched to a gene: 6. There are 14 residues in the CDR3. The CDR3: CSAKTGVTGNTIYF. The CDR3 DNA reads TGCAGTGCAAAGACAGGGGTAACTGGAAACACCATATATTTT.

About this clonotype: This sequence may be a read error, since a much larger clone differs from it by one base. The chain couples TRBV3-1 to TRBJ2-7; TRBD1 might be the D (5 bases). Germline CDR1 LGHDT, CDR2 YNNKEL (reference sequence). The CDR3 contains 15 residues. CDR3 region: CASTQGSQVLYEQYF. CDR3 nucleotide sequence: TGTGCCAGCACCCAAGGGTCACAGGTACTCTACGAGCAGTACTTC.

This clonotype occurred a few times. The chain carries TRBV20-1 and TRBJ2-3; perhaps D is TRBD1 or TRBD2 (5 bases each). The V end lost 3 bases, the J end lost 2 bases, and 12 bases lay between the germline ends. Germline assignment: CDR1 DFQATT and CDR2 SNEGSKA (reference sequence). The CDR3 runs 14 residues. The DNA for the CDR3 is TGCAGTGCTAGGGGGGACGTATACACAGATACGCAGTATTTT. Amino acids: CSARGDVYTDTQYF.

Ten or more counts support this clonotype. V usage is TRBV7-2 and J usage is TRBJ2-3, with D perhaps matching TRBD1 (5 bases). Germline V gene data show CDR1 as SGHTA and CDR2 as FQGNSA. The CDR3 loop spans 15 amino acids. With 1 base removed from V and 3 bases from J, the gap between germline ends came to 11 bases. The CDR3 DNA follows: TGTGCCAGCAGCTTAGTTGGCAGGGTTACAGATACGCAGTATTTT. This encodes CASSLVGRVTDTQYF.

This chain links TRBV3-1 with TRBJ2-7; 10 nucleotides align to TRBD2. The CDR3 runs 19 residues. CDR1 is LGHDT, CDR2 YNNKEL, per germline (reference sequence). The ends lost 11 bases at V and 0 bases at J; junction bases unmatched: 22. The CDR3 nucleotides read TGTGCCTTCTGGGGACCGGGACTAGCGCCGCGCCGTAACTCCTACGAGCAGTACTTC. It codes for CAFWGPGLAPRRNSYEQYF.

There are many counts of this clonotype. The chain carries TRBV5-1 and TRBJ2-1; D may be TRBD2 (6 bases). CDR3 size: 15 residues. Trimming pared 1 base from V and 4 bases from J, leaving 12 bases between. Germline V gives CDR1 SGHRS, CDR2 YFSETQ. CDR3 DNA: TGCGCCAGCAGCTTGACGCCGGGGGAGTACAATGAGCAGTTCTTC. Residues: CASSLTPGEYNEQFF.

This clonotype has a count of ten or more. This rearrangement joins TRBV20-1 to TRBJ2-3; 9 nucleotides align to TRBD1. The length of the CDR3 is 14 residues. Germline loops: CDR1 DFQATT, CDR2 SNEGSKA (reference sequence). The junction had 1 base not matched to a gene; V was cut back by 0 bases and J by 3 bases. CDR3 in DNA: TGCAGTGCTAGAGACGGGACAGGGACAGATACGCAGTATTTT. The encoded protein is CSARDGTGTDTQYF.

This clonotype has a count of ten or more. The rearrangement uses TRBV27 and TRBJ1-6; 7 nucleotides match TRBD1. The CDR3 covers 14 residues. Germline V lookup: CDR1 MNHEY, CDR2 SMNVEV (reference sequence). V shed 5 bases and J 10 bases; nucleotides not matched to a gene: 8. Written as DNA, the CDR3 is TGTGCCAGCAGTGTAAACAGGGGTGACTCACCCCTCCACTTT. As protein: CASSVNRGDSPLHF.

This clonotype was observed at least ten times. V and J are TRBV7-2 and TRBJ2-3; 14 bases map to TRBD2. Germline V CDR1 and CDR2: SGHTA, FQGNSA. J gave up 6 bases and V 5 bases, and 7 bases lay outside the gene matches. CDR3 length: 16 amino acids. As DNA, the CDR3 is TGTGCCAGCAGCCTCGGACTAGCGGGGGGCTGGGATACGCAGTATTTT. Translated, it gives CASSLGLAGGWDTQYF.

There are many counts of this clonotype. CDR3 sequence (DNA): TGCGCCAGCAGCCCCTACCGGGAACTCATAGCCAAAAACATTCAGTACTTC. Encoded protein: CASSPYRELIAKNIQYF. The rearrangement joins TRBV4-1 to TRBJ2-4, with a tentative D call TRBD2 (5 bases). Between the trimmed V and J ends, which lost 4 bases and 0 bases, there was a span of 16 bases. CDR1 MGHRA and CDR2 YSYEKL come from the germline V gene. CDR3 length: 17 amino acids.

This clonotype was observed many times. The V and J genes are TRBV28 and TRBJ1-1, with TRBD1 matching over 9 bases. The CDR3 is 15 residues long. Trimming cost V 6 bases and J 4 bases; bases outside gene matches: 9. Germline CDR1 and CDR2: MDHEN and SYDVKM. The CDR3 region is CASSPSGTGITEAFF. CDR3 DNA sequence: TGTGCCAGCAGCCCCTCCGGGACAGGGATCACTGAAGCTTTCTTT.